These T cell receptor beta chains were read from a single sample in a study of graft-versus-host responses after intestinal transplantation. No antigen is known for these receptors. Data came from immunoSEQ multiplex PCR; TCRdb stores just in-frame clones and leaves some out. Here the sample spans over 85,000 clones, just under 95% being singletons. Source: unstimulated CD8+ T cells sorted from spleen or lymph node cells, taken before intestinal transplant. The receptors here all came from a human donor who received an intestinal transplant. CDR3s include the opening cysteine and the closing phenylalanine or tryptophan. Fields, in order: CDR3 protein, CDR3 DNA, D gene, V gene, clone size, J gene. A D gene is named only where the DNA matches it firmly. Clone sizes are given selectively: once, few, many, or a class where the clone is expanded.

CDR3: CAWSAGNNSPLHF; DNA: TGTGCCTGGAGTGCAGGGAACAATTCACCCCTCCACTTT; D: -; V: TRBV30; size: -; J: TRBJ1-6
CDR3: CASDVAGGHNEQFF; DNA: TGTGCCAGCGACGTAGCGGGGGGCCACAATGAGCAGTTCTTC; D: TRBD2; V: TRBV19; size: -; J: TRBJ2-1
CDR3: CASSQAGQGNQPQHF; DNA: TGCGCCAGCAGCCAAGCGGGACAGGGTAATCAGCCCCAGCATTTT; D: TRBD1; V: TRBV4-1; size: -; J: TRBJ1-5
CDR3: CASNLQPQHF; DNA: TGTGCCAGTAACCTACAGCCCCAGCATTTT; D: -; V: TRBV19; size: -; J: TRBJ1-5
CDR3: CASSPMRGQGGWGTEAFF; DNA: TGTGCCAGCAGCCCGATGAGGGGACAGGGTGGTTGGGGCACTGAAGCTTTCTTT; D: TRBD1; V: TRBV5-4; size: few; J: TRBJ1-1
CDR3: CASSLGQGLSYEQYF; DNA: TGTGCCAGTAGCCTGGGACAGGGGCTCTCCTACGAGCAGTACTTC; D: TRBD1; V: TRBV19; size: -; J: TRBJ2-7
CDR3: CASSDSGLSTEAFF; DNA: TGCGCCAGCAGTGACTCAGGGCTCTCGACTGAAGCTTTCTTT; D: -; V: TRBV10-1; size: -; J: TRBJ1-1
CDR3: CASSQAGAPQETQYF; DNA: TGTGCCAGCAGCCAAGCGGGGGCGCCCCAAGAGACCCAGTACTTC; D: TRBD2; V: TRBV13; size: -; J: TRBJ2-5
CDR3: CASSIAGGGNSPLHF; DNA: TGTGCCAGTAGTATAGCGGGGGGTGGCAATTCACCCCTCCACTTT; D: -; V: TRBV19; size: -; J: TRBJ1-6
CDR3: CASSLDRVYSYNEQFF; DNA: TGTGCCAGCAGCCTAGACAGGGTCTACTCCTACAATGAGCAGTTCTTC; D: TRBD1; V: TRBV28; size: -; J: TRBJ2-1
CDR3: CASSARDRRYEQYF; DNA: TGTGCCAGCAGCGCCCGGGACAGACGATACGAGCAGTACTTC; D: TRBD1; V: TRBV9; size: -; J: TRBJ2-7
CDR3: CAWSEGTRYEQYF; DNA: TGTGCCTGGAGTGAAGGGACTAGGTACGAGCAGTACTTC; D: TRBD2; V: TRBV30; size: -; J: TRBJ2-7
CDR3: CASIRWGAGAEGANVLTF; DNA: TGTGCCAGCATCCGATGGGGCGCAGGGGCGGAAGGGGCCAACGTCCTGACTTTC; D: -; V: TRBV5-8; size: once; J: TRBJ2-6
CDR3: CASSLGGPEAFF; DNA: TGTGCCAGCAGCTTGGGGGGCCCTGAAGCTTTCTTT; D: -; V: TRBV5-4; size: -; J: TRBJ1-1
CDR3: CASSLGAHPQETQYF; DNA: TGTGCCAGCAGTTTAGGGGCACATCCCCAAGAGACCCAGTACTTC; D: -; V: TRBV27; size: -; J: TRBJ2-5
CDR3: CASSSYYEQYF; DNA: TGTGCCAGCAGCTCCTACTACGAGCAGTACTTC; D: -; V: TRBV7-9; size: once; J: TRBJ2-7
CDR3: CASSKTLTSSLPLHF; DNA: TGTGCCAGTAGTAAAACCCTGACATCTTCGTTGCCCCTCCACTTT; D: -; V: TRBV19; size: once; J: TRBJ1-6
CDR3: CASSLGQTLYNEQFF; DNA: TGTGCCAGCAGCTTGGGACAGACTCTTTACAATGAGCAGTTCTTC; D: -; V: TRBV5-8; size: -; J: TRBJ2-1
CDR3: CASSPNQGGLDEQYF; DNA: TGCGCCAGCAGCCCCAATCAGGGAGGCTTGGACGAGCAGTACTTC; D: -; V: TRBV4-1; size: -; J: TRBJ2-7
CDR3: CASGPIQGVAEAFF; DNA: TGTGCTAGTGGTCCAATACAGGGAGTGGCTGAAGCTTTCTTT; D: -; V: TRBV12-5; size: -; J: TRBJ1-1
CDR3: CASSDDKETQYF; DNA: TGCGCCAGCAGTGATGACAAAGAGACCCAGTACTTC; D: -; V: TRBV10-1; size: -; J: TRBJ2-5
CDR3: CASSQVPGGEQYF; DNA: TGCGCCAGCAGCCAAGTCCCTGGCGGGGAGCAGTACTTC; D: -; V: TRBV4-3; size: -; J: TRBJ2-7
CDR3: CAISEPRQGVNTEAFF; DNA: TGTGCCATCAGTGAACCGCGACAGGGAGTGAACACTGAAGCTTTCTTT; D: TRBD1; V: TRBV10-3; size: -; J: TRBJ1-1
CDR3: CASSLAGVNYGYTF; DNA: TGTGCCAGCAGTTTAGCAGGGGTCAACTATGGCTACACCTTC; D: -; V: TRBV27; size: -; J: TRBJ1-2
CDR3: CASSLATHVNPNSPLHF; DNA: TGTGCCAGCAGTTTAGCCACACACGTGAATCCTAATTCACCCCTCCACTTT; D: -; V: TRBV27; size: -; J: TRBJ1-6
CDR3: CASSTGTDEAFF; DNA: TGTGCCAGCAGCACCGGGACTGATGAAGCTTTCTTT; D: -; V: TRBV2; size: few; J: TRBJ1-1
CDR3: CASSVADRGNNYGYTF; DNA: TGTGCCAGCAGCGTAGCAGACAGGGGGAACAACTATGGCTACACCTTC; D: TRBD1; V: TRBV9; size: -; J: TRBJ1-2
CDR3: CASSYGQGGNQPQHF; DNA: TGTGCCAGCAGTTACGGCCAAGGAGGCAATCAGCCCCAGCATTTT; D: -; V: TRBV6-5; size: -; J: TRBJ1-5
CDR3: CASSSGLAGDTDTQYF; DNA: TGTGCCAGCAGCTCTGGGCTAGCGGGGGACACAGATACGCAGTATTTT; D: TRBD2; V: TRBV7-3; size: -; J: TRBJ2-3
CDR3: CASSPAERSYEQYF; DNA: TGTGCCAGCAGCCCCGCGGAGCGGTCCTACGAGCAGTACTTC; D: -; V: TRBV7-9; size: -; J: TRBJ2-7
CDR3: CASSLPGGVSPLHF; DNA: TGTGCCAGCAGTTTACCCGGGGGGGTTTCACCCCTCCACTTT; D: -; V: TRBV27; size: few; J: TRBJ1-6
CDR3: CASSLVGTGTTEAFF; DNA: TGCGCCAGCAGCTTGGTTGGGACAGGGACCACTGAAGCTTTCTTT; D: TRBD1; V: TRBV5-1; size: -; J: TRBJ1-1
CDR3: CASSGQYVDTGELFF; DNA: TGTGCCAGCAGTGGACAATACGTGGACACCGGGGAGCTGTTTTTT; D: -; V: TRBV6-6; size: -; J: TRBJ2-2
CDR3: CSVEGESGLAVYNEQFF; DNA: TGCAGCGTTGAGGGGGAATCAGGACTAGCGGTTTACAATGAGCAGTTCTTC; D: TRBD2; V: TRBV29-1; size: -; J: TRBJ2-1
CDR3: CAWSVSFDYGYTF; DNA: TGTGCCTGGAGTGTCAGTTTTGATTATGGCTACACCTTC; D: -; V: TRBV30; size: -; J: TRBJ1-2
CDR3: CASTTSERPSEQYF; DNA: TGCGCCAGCACCACTAGCGAGAGACCCAGCGAGCAGTACTTC; D: TRBD2; V: TRBV5-1; size: -; J: TRBJ2-7